A single sample gave rise to the 8 T cell receptor beta chains below, sequenced in a study of blood T cell repertoires in COVID-19. Generated by immunoSEQ multiplex PCR, the TCRdb table keeps only in-frame clones and is missing some. The sample contains about 320,000 clones, 65% to 90% of which appear only once. Material: peripheral blood. These receptors came from a human donor in a cohort sampled during active COVID-19.

The V call is TRBV11-3, the J call TRBJ1-1, with 9 bases matching TRBD1. Germline trimming cut 4 bases from V and 9 bases from J; bases unmatched to any gene: 3. The CDR3 runs to 12 residues. Germline CDR1 and CDR2: SGHNT and YENEEA. This CDR3 is CASSSTGGKAFF. For the CDR3, the DNA is TGTGCCAGCAGCTCAACAGGGGGCAAAGCTTTCTTT.

V usage is TRBV3-1 (or the pseudogene TRBV3-2) and J usage is TRBJ1-1; a possible D gene is TRBD1 (5 bases). The CDR3 covers 14 residues. From germline, CDR1 is LGHDT and CDR2 YNNKEL (reference sequence). Between the trimmed V and J ends, which lost 2 bases and 1 base, there was a span of 8 bases. The CDR3 here is CASSQTDRNTEAFF. CDR3 DNA: TGTGCCAGCAGCCAAACAGACAGGAACACTGAAGCTTTCTTT.

This clone was recorded a few times. Other DNA sequences within the sample encode an identical CDR3. The chain uses TRBV12-3 or TRBV12-4 and TRBJ2-2; 7 bases are shared with TRBD2. Trimming took 3 bases from V and 6 from J; bases not matched to a gene: 1. The CDR3 extends over 13 amino acids. The DNA for the CDR3 is TGTGCCAGCAGTTTGGGGGGGGCCGGGGAGCTGTTTTTT. Translating it yields CASSLGGAGELFF.

J is TRBJ2-1 and V is TRBV5-1; no firm D call. Germline lookup yields CDR1 SGHRS and CDR2 YFSETQ. Between the trimmed V and J ends, which lost 0 bases and 2 bases, there was a span of 9 bases. The CDR3 is 15 residues long. For the CDR3, the DNA is TGCGCCAGCAGCTTGGGTGGGCCCCCCTACAATGAGCAGTTCTTC. As protein: CASSLGGPPYNEQFF.

This clone came up once. The rearrangement links TRBV5-1 to TRBJ2-5, with D possibly being TRBD1 (5 bases). The CDR3 sequence is 14 residues long. The ends were cut back, 4 bases at V and 10 bases at J, with 20 bases in the middle. Germline-derived CDR1 and CDR2 are SGHRS and YFSETQ. DNA for the CDR3: TGCGCCAGCAGCACTGGACACCCCCCATGGGACCAGTACTTC. Amino acid sequence: CASSTGHPPWDQYF. Complete variable domain (other parts from reference TRBV5-1 and TRBJ2-5): KAGVTQTPRYLIKTRGQQVTLSCSPISGHRSVSWYQQTPGQGLQFLFEYFSETQRNKGNFPGRFSGRQFSNSRSEMNVSTLELGDSALYLCASSTGHPPWDQYFGPGTRLLVL.

The rearrangement links TRBV24-1 to TRBJ2-1; 8 bases are shared with TRBD1. This CDR3 has 13 amino acids. Unmatched junction bases numbered 6, after V lost 10 bases and J lost 5 bases. The germline V gene has CDR1 KGHDR and CDR2 SFDVKD. The CDR3 protein is CATGQATHNEQFF. The CDR3 DNA is TGTGCCACGGGACAGGCTACCCACAATGAGCAGTTCTTC.

The chain recombines TRBV14 with TRBJ2-5; 8 bases map to TRBD1. Trimming cost V 5 bases and J 0 bases; bases outside gene matches: 5. The CDR3 spans 15 residues. Germline V gene sequence: CDR1 SGHDN, CDR2 FVKESK. For the CDR3, the DNA is TGTGCCAGCAGCTACTGGGGACAGGACCAAGAGACCCAGTACTTC. Its translation is CASSYWGQDQETQYF.

This chain connects TRBV2 to TRBJ2-7; TRBD1 agrees at 7 bases. The V gene's germline CDR1 is SNHLY and CDR2 FYNNEI. The CDR3 is 16 amino acids. The J segment lost 0 bases and the V segment lost 6 bases, leaving 11 bases of the junction unmatched. CDR3 residues: CASRIRRDSRSYEQYF. In nucleotides, the CDR3 is TGTGCCAGCAGAATACGCCGGGACAGTCGCTCCTACGAGCAGTACTTC.